This paragraph covers one TCR beta chain sequence. CDR3 size: 13 residues. Trimming took 4 bases from V and 6 from J; bases not matched to a gene: 4. Germline lookup yields CDR1 SGHTA and CDR2 FQGNSA. This sample was included in a study of T cell changes during pregnancy in multiple sclerosis. The data were produced by immunoSEQ multiplex PCR, yet TCRdb's version contains in-frame clones alone and is incomplete. Of over 60,000 clones in the sample, about 93% were seen once. Specimen: peripheral blood, collected in the first trimester of pregnancy. The chain couples TRBV7-2 to TRBJ1-2, with TRBD1 matching over 8 bases. This receptor was obtained from a female donor with multiple sclerosis, enrolled in a pregnancy study. The CDR3 nucleotides are TGTGCCAGCAGCTCGGACAGGGTCCATGGCTACACCTTC. Translation: CASSSDRVHGYTF.